These 12 T cell receptor beta chains were sequenced from one sample in a study of a mutant IDH1 vaccine in newly diagnosed glioma. These receptors have no known antigen. Time point in this sample: week 11, during vaccination. In the vaccine, a single dose held 300 ug of the mutant IDH1 20-mer peptide, along with topical imiquimod. TCRdb keeps only in-frame clones here, not all; method: immunoSEQ multiplex PCR. The top ten clones hold under 5.5% of a sample with some 130,000 clones, 80% of them seen once. The specimen was PBMCs, collected from a glioma patient whose treatment included an IDH1 peptide vaccine. Every receptor here comes from a man between 40 and 49 years old with glioma.

The genes are TRBV4-1 and TRBJ2-5, with a possible D match to TRBD2 (9 bases). The CDR3 spans 21 residues. Trimming removed 1 base from V and 0 bases from J, with 27 bases in between. Per the germline V gene, CDR1 is MGHRA and CDR2 is YSYEKL. The chain's CDR3 is CASSQAPHRGWLAGYQETQYF. CDR3 bases: TGCGCCAGCAGCCAAGCCCCCCACAGGGGGTGGCTAGCGGGATACCAAGAGACCCAGTACTTC.

DNA for the CDR3: TGCGCCAGCAGCTTGAACCTAGCGGGAGTCAATGAGCAGTTCTTC. This codes for CASSLNLAGVNEQFF. The rearrangement uses TRBV5-1 and TRBJ2-1; TRBD2 aligns across 10 bases. The CDR3 totals 15 residues. Germline V gives CDR1 SGHRS, CDR2 YFSETQ. With 1 base clipped from V and 6 bases from J, the junction kept 4 bases outside the gene matches.

The chain couples TRBV27 to TRBJ1-4; D is perhaps TRBD1 (6 bases). The V end lost 6 bases, the J end lost 7 bases, and 12 bases lay between the germline ends. This CDR3 comprises 13 residues. CDR1 is MNHEY, CDR2 SMNVEV, per germline (reference sequence). The CDR3 region is CASSRDISEKLFF. DNA of the CDR3: TGTGCCAGCAGCCGGGACATTTCTGAAAAACTGTTTTTT.

The rearrangement links TRBV9 to TRBJ2-5; possible D gene TRBD2, 6 bases. Per germline, CDR1 SGDLS and CDR2 YYNGEE. Trimming shortened V by 3 bases and J by 3 bases, and 15 bases separated the two germline ends. This CDR3 has 15 residues. The CDR3 spells CASSDGTRPKETQYF. The CDR3 bases are TGTGCCAGCAGCGACGGGACTCGGCCAAAAGAGACCCAGTACTTC.

The V gene is TRBV15, the J gene TRBJ1-1; D is uncertain. Germline V lookup: CDR1 LNHNV, CDR2 YYDKDF (reference sequence). The germline V and J ends were trimmed by 1 base and 1 base, with 10 bases remaining between them. The CDR3 is 15 residues long. In nucleotides, the CDR3 is TGTGCCACCAGCAGAGGGCAGATCCAGAACACTGAAGCTTTCTTT. This encodes CATSRGQIQNTEAFF. The full variable domain, its missing parts supplied by reference TRBV15 and TRBJ1-1, is DAMVIQNPRYQVTQFGKPVTLSCSQTLNHNVMYWYQQKSSQAPKLLFHYYDKDFNNEADTPDNFQSRRPNTSFCFLDIRSPGLGDTAMYLCATSRGQIQNTEAFFGQGTRLTVV.

The rearrangement links TRBV5-1 to TRBJ2-1; D ambiguous. Germline assignment: CDR1 SGHRS and CDR2 YFSETQ. This CDR3 spans 15 amino acids. V lost 1 base, J lost 1 base, and 9 bases lay in between. The CDR3 DNA reads as TGCGCCAGCAGCTTGTTAAGGGCTTCCTACAATGAGCAGTTCTTC. This encodes CASSLLRASYNEQFF.

The rearrangement uses TRBV7-2 and TRBJ2-3, with TRBD1 identical over 12 bases. The V and J ends lost 3 bases and 4 bases, in that order; junction bases with no gene match: 2. There are 15 residues in the CDR3. Germline CDR1 SGHTA, CDR2 FQGNSA. This CDR3 reads CASSLGTGGPDTQYF. The CDR3 DNA reads TGTGCCAGCAGCTTGGGGACAGGGGGCCCAGATACGCAGTATTTT. The full variable domain, rest sourced from reference TRBV7-2 and TRBJ2-3, is GAGVSQSPSNKVTEKGKDVELRCDPISGHTALYWYRQSLGQGLEFLIYFQGNSAPDKSGLPSDRFSAERTGGSVSTLTIQRTQQEDSAVYLCASSLGTGGPDTQYFGPGTRLTVL.

This clone turned up a few times. This rearrangement joins TRBV11-3 to TRBJ2-2, with D possibly TRBD1 on 6 matching bases. Germline lookup yields CDR1 SGHNT and CDR2 YENEEA. The CDR3 has 18 amino acids. V lost 4 bases and J lost 7, with 25 bases in between. As DNA, the CDR3 is TGTGCCAGCAGCTCACCCGCCCCGGGACACCTAAACGGCGGGGAGCTGTTTTTT. Translation: CASSSPAPGHLNGGELFF.

V usage is TRBV11-2 and J usage is TRBJ2-7, with TRBD1 matching over 7 bases. The CDR3 has 14 amino acids. V lost 2 bases, J lost 2 bases, and 3 bases stayed unmatched. Germline values: CDR1 SGHAT, CDR2 FQNNGV. CDR3: CASSLLDRPYEQYF. CDR3 bases: TGTGCCAGCAGCTTATTGGACAGGCCCTACGAGCAGTACTTC.

The rearrangement uses TRBV30 and TRBJ2-7, with D unresolved. CDR3 size: 13 residues. Looked up from germline, CDR1 is GTSNPN and CDR2 is SVGIG (reference sequence). The ends were cut back, 1 base at V and 2 bases at J, with 9 bases in the middle. CDR3 nucleotides: TGTGCCTGGAGTGGCAGGTCTACCTACGAGCAGTACTTC. Encoded protein: CAWSGRSTYEQYF.

The rearrangement uses TRBV27 and TRBJ1-5; D is uncertain. Trimming shortened V by 3 bases and J by 3 bases, and 6 bases separated the two germline ends. The germline gives CDR1 MNHEY, CDR2 SMNVEV (reference sequence). This CDR3 has 13 residues. CDR3 sequence: CASSLFLNQPQHF. The CDR3 region has the DNA TGTGCCAGCAGTTTGTTCCTCAATCAGCCCCAGCATTTT.

The V and J genes are TRBV5-8 and TRBJ1-5, with D tentatively TRBD1 (5 bases). Per germline, CDR1 SGHTS and CDR2 YDEGEE. This CDR3 has 15 residues. Trimming shortened V by 4 bases and J by 6 bases, and 17 bases separated the two germline ends. The chain's CDR3 is CASSPFQGVSQPQHF. CDR3 nucleotides: TGTGCCAGCAGCCCTTTTCAGGGTGTAAGTCAGCCCCAGCATTTT.